The next 30 T cell receptor beta chains were all read from a single sample in a study of blood T cell repertoires in COVID-19. TCRdb's table, derived via immunoSEQ multiplex PCR, lists solely in-frame clones and lacks some. The sample yields about 320,000 clones, 85% to 95% seen once. The sample comprised PBMCs or T cells enriched from blood (not recorded which). All receptors come from a woman in her 30s who had been exposed to COVID-19.

In DNA form, the CDR3 reads TGTGCCAGCTCACCGGGAGACAGGGGGCTAAGCACAGATACGCAGTATTTT. Translating it yields CASSPGDRGLSTDTQYF. V usage is TRBV18 and J usage is TRBJ2-3, with 10 bases that match TRBD1. From germline, CDR1 is KGHSH and CDR2 LQKENI. The CDR3 runs 17 residues. V lost 3 bases to trimming and J lost 0 bases; unmatched junction nucleotides: 6.

J is TRBJ2-7 and V is TRBV4-1; 12 bases agree with TRBD1. V lost 4 bases to trimming and J lost 3 bases; unmatched junction nucleotides: 7. The CDR3 spans 16 residues. Germline CDR1 MGHRA, CDR2 YSYEKL. CDR3 DNA sequence: TGCGCCAGCAGCCGGAACCGGGACAGGGGGCTCTACGAGCAGTACTTC. Protein sequence: CASSRNRDRGLYEQYF.

V usage is TRBV5-4 and J usage is TRBJ1-1, with 7 bases aligning to TRBD1. Trimming removed 4 bases from V and 1 base from J; junction bases left unmatched: 7. This CDR3 spans 15 amino acids. Per germline, CDR1 SGHNT and CDR2 YYREEE (reference sequence). The CDR3 nucleotides read TGTGCCAGCAGCGCCCGACAGGGTTCGAACACTGAAGCTTTCTTT. Encoded protein: CASSARQGSNTEAFF.

The chain carries TRBV4-2 and TRBJ1-5; 7 bases fit TRBD1. Germline V lookup: CDR1 LGHNA, CDR2 YNFKEQ. J was trimmed by 8 bases and V by 1 base; bases with no gene match: 8. CDR3 length: 15 amino acids. The CDR3 nucleotides are TGTGCCAGCAGCCAAGGTGGCTCAGGGGGTGAGCCCCAGCATTTT. This gives the protein CASSQGGSGGEPQHF.

The chain employs TRBV14 and TRBJ2-7; possible D gene TRBD1, 5 bases. CDR3 length: 13 residues. V shed 4 bases and J shed 5 bases, with 12 bases lying between them. The germline V gene encodes CDR1 SGHDN and CDR2 FVKESK. The CDR3 bases are TGTGCCAGCAGCCCTGACAGAGCCCACGAGCAGTACTTC. Translating it yields CASSPDRAHEQYF. The full variable domain, its missing parts supplied by reference TRBV14 and TRBJ2-7, is EAGVTQFPSHSVIEKGQTVTLRCDPISGHDNLYWYRRVMGKEIKFLLHFVKESKQDESGMPNNRFLAERTGGTYSTLKVQPAELEDSGVYFCASSPDRAHEQYFGPGTRLTVT.

The rearrangement uses TRBV5-1 and TRBJ2-3, with 7 bases identical to TRBD2. The V and J ends lost 4 bases and 3 bases, in that order; junction bases with no gene match: 14. The germline CDR1 and CDR2 sequences are SGHRS and YFSETQ. The CDR3 loop spans 17 amino acids. The CDR3 reads CASSRGTKTSTTDTQYF. The CDR3 DNA follows: TGCGCCAGCAGCCGAGGGACCAAGACTAGCACGACAGATACGCAGTATTTT.

This chain joins TRBV2 and TRBJ2-5; TRBD1 is a possible D gene (6 bases). The CDR3 is 13 residues long. CDR1 and CDR2 from the germline V gene are SNHLY and FYNNEI. The V end lost 5 bases, the J end lost 3 bases, and 10 bases lay between the germline ends. The CDR3, as DNA: TGTGCCAGCAGTAGCACAGGGAAAGAGACCCAGTACTTC. This codes for CASSSTGKETQYF.

The rearrangement links TRBV6-5 to TRBJ1-5; 7 bases map to TRBD1. Germline lookup yields CDR1 MNHEY and CDR2 SVGAGI. This CDR3 is 13 amino acids long. V gave up 4 bases and J gave up 7 bases; unmatched junction bases: 4. The CDR3 is CASSWEQGQPQHF. CDR3 DNA: TGTGCCAGCAGTTGGGAACAGGGGCAGCCCCAGCATTTT.

V is TRBV11-3 and J is TRBJ2-5; 8 nucleotides match TRBD1. Per the germline V gene, CDR1 is SGHNT and CDR2 is YENEEA. The CDR3 is 15 amino acids. The ends lost 1 base at V and 3 bases at J; junction bases unmatched: 4. The CDR3, as DNA: TGTGCCAGCAGCTTAGGCAGGGGGCGCGAAGAGACCCAGTACTTC. This codes for CASSLGRGREETQYF.

The CDR3: CASSQYAGRNYGYTF. CDR3 coding DNA: TGTGCCAGCAGCCAATATGCAGGGCGGAACTATGGCTACACCTTC. The chain carries TRBV3-1 (or the pseudogene TRBV3-2) and TRBJ1-2, with a possible D match to TRBD1 (5 bases). Germline CDR1 and CDR2: LGHDT and YNNKEL (reference sequence). Trimming removed 2 bases at V and 2 bases at J, with 12 bases between. The CDR3 extends over 15 amino acids.

The rearrangement links TRBV30 to TRBJ1-3; a possible D gene is TRBD1 (6 bases). Germline lookup yields CDR1 GTSNPN and CDR2 SVGIG (reference sequence). V was pared by 5 bases and J by 3 bases, with 17 bases between. This CDR3 spans 15 amino acids. The CDR3 DNA follows: TGTGCCTGGGCCGTGGGGGCGCATCTTGGAAACACCATATATTTT. Translation gives CAWAVGAHLGNTIYF.

V is TRBV5-6 and J is TRBJ2-4, with 7 nucleotides matching TRBD1. Trimming took 4 bases from V and 3 from J; bases not matched to a gene: 13. This CDR3 is built from 17 residues. Germline loops: CDR1 SGHDT, CDR2 YYEEEE. The CDR3 DNA follows: TGTGCCAGCAGCCCTATAACAGGGGCTCTTGGCAAAAACATTCAGTACTTC. This encodes CASSPITGALGKNIQYF. Based on the CDR3 plus reference TRBV5-6 and TRBJ2-4, the full variable domain is DAGVTQSPTHLIKTRGQQVTLRCSPKSGHDTVSWYQQALGQGPQFIFQYYEEEERQRGNFPDRFSGHQFPNYSSELNVNALLLGDSALYLCASSPITGALGKNIQYFGAGTRLSVL.

This chain links TRBV19 with TRBJ2-4; 8 bases fit TRBD1. This CDR3 comprises 17 residues. Trimming took 4 bases from V and 2 from J; bases not matched to a gene: 10. Germline V gene lookup returns CDR1 LNHDA and CDR2 SQIVND (reference sequence). CDR3 in amino acids: CASSTKTGGYSKNIQYF. CDR3 sequence (DNA): TGTGCCAGTAGTACAAAAACAGGGGGATACTCCAAAAACATTCAGTACTTC.

This sequence joins TRBV4-1 and TRBJ1-2; 7 positions agree with TRBD1. CDR3 length equals 15 residues. Unmatched junction bases numbered 7, after V lost 2 bases and J lost 4 bases. Germline values: CDR1 MGHRA, CDR2 YSYEKL. The CDR3 DNA reads as TGCGCCAGCAGCCAACCGGGACAGCGACGCTATGGCTACACCTTC. Its protein is CASSQPGQRRYGYTF.

The chain joins TRBV5-1 to TRBJ1-2; the D gene is possibly TRBD1 (5 bases). The V and J ends lost 0 bases and 0 bases respectively, with 15 bases between them. Germline-derived CDR1 and CDR2 are SGHRS and YFSETQ. The CDR3 contains 17 residues. CDR3 DNA: TGCGCCAGCAGCTTGGCCGTGACAGCAGCGCCTAACTATGGCTACACCTTC. Translating it yields CASSLAVTAAPNYGYTF.

The chain employs TRBV2 and TRBJ1-1; TRBD1 matches at 8 bases. V shed 1 base and J 4 bases; nucleotides not matched to a gene: 5. The length of the CDR3 is 15 residues. Germline CDR1 reads SNHLY; CDR2 reads FYNNEI. Here the CDR3 DNA reads TGTGCCAGCAGTGAAGGTCCCACAGGGGGCACTGAAGCTTTCTTT. It yields the protein CASSEGPTGGTEAFF. The variable domain in full, with the rest retrieved from reference TRBV2 and TRBJ1-1, is EPEVTQTPSHQVTQMGQEVILRCVPISNHLYFYWYRQILGQKVEFLVSFYNNEISEKSEIFDDQFSVERPDGSNFTLKIRSTKLEDSAMYFCASSEGPTGGTEAFFGQGTRLTVV.

This chain joins TRBV19 and TRBJ1-3; unclear D gene. CDR3 length: 15 amino acids. Germline V gene lookup returns CDR1 LNHDA and CDR2 SQIVND (reference sequence). Trimming left V 7 bases short and J 0 bases short, with 13 bases between. The CDR3 reads CASTMRGFSGNTIYF. CDR3 DNA sequence: TGTGCCAGTACCATGAGAGGATTCTCTGGAAACACCATATATTTT.

This clone was seen a handful of times. The J gene is TRBJ2-7, the V gene TRBV18, with 8 bases fitting TRBD1. Germline assignment: CDR1 KGHSH and CDR2 LQKENI. The trim removed 6 bases at V and 4 bases at J, leaving 8 bases unmatched. The CDR3 loop spans 14 amino acids. The CDR3 protein is CASSSNRGVYEQYF. DNA of the CDR3: TGTGCCAGCTCCTCAAACAGGGGGGTATACGAGCAGTACTTC.

The chain couples TRBV9 to TRBJ1-1; D call uncertain. V was trimmed by 3 bases and J by 0 bases, leaving 6 bases between them. There are 13 residues in the CDR3. Germline CDR1 is SGDLS and CDR2 is YYNGEE. The CDR3 loop reads CASSGDMNTEAFF. CDR3 sequence (DNA): TGTGCCAGCAGCGGCGACATGAACACTGAAGCTTTCTTT.

This clone was picked up one time. V is TRBV5-5 and J is TRBJ1-5; 7 bases agree with TRBD1. This CDR3 contains 15 residues. The V gene's germline CDR1 is SGHKS and CDR2 YYEKEE (reference sequence). With V trimmed by 4 bases and J by 0 bases, 4 bases remained unmatched. In DNA, the CDR3 is TGTGCCAGCAGCACGGGACAGCTTAGCAATCAGCCCCAGCATTTT. This sequence encodes CASSTGQLSNQPQHF. Combining the CDR3 with reference TRBV5-5 and TRBJ1-5 gives the whole variable domain DAGVTQSPTHLIKTRGQQVTLRCSPISGHKSVSWYQQVLGQGPQFIFQYYEKEERGRGNFPDRFSARQFPNYSSELNVNALLLGDSALYLCASSTGQLSNQPQHFGDGTRLSIL.

This chain uses TRBV18 with TRBJ1-5; 8 bases fit TRBD1. Trimming removed 4 bases from V and 5 bases from J; junction bases left unmatched: 19. CDR1 is KGHSH, CDR2 LQKENI, per germline. This CDR3 spans 19 amino acids. The DNA of the CDR3 is TGTGCCAGCTCACGAAACAGACCCCCAAGACAGGGGTTATATCAGCCCCAGCATTTT. It encodes CASSRNRPPRQGLYQPQHF.

The J gene is TRBJ2-6, the V gene TRBV6-2 or TRBV6-3, with D perhaps TRBD2 (6 bases). V was trimmed by 6 bases and J by 0 bases, leaving 9 bases between them. The CDR3 covers 15 residues. Germline V gene lookup returns CDR1 MNHEY and CDR2 SVGEGT. CDR3 amino acids: CASSFSGSGANVLTF. CDR3 coding DNA: TGTGCCAGCAGCTTTAGCGGCTCTGGGGCCAACGTCCTGACTTTC.

The rearrangement joins TRBV3-1 (or the pseudogene TRBV3-2) to TRBJ2-1; D is undetermined. Germline lookup yields CDR1 LGHDT and CDR2 YNNKEL (reference sequence). The CDR3 is 14 residues long. V was clipped by 5 bases and J by 4 bases, with 12 bases between them. The CDR3 sequence is CASSSSAQYNEQFF. CDR3 nucleotides: TGTGCCAGCAGCTCAAGTGCACAGTACAATGAGCAGTTCTTC.

This sequence joins TRBV19 and TRBJ1-4, with no clear D. Trimming shortened V by 2 bases and J by 4 bases, and 2 bases separated the two germline ends. The germline V gene has CDR1 LNHDA and CDR2 SQIVND (reference sequence). This CDR3 comprises 12 residues. CDR3 in amino acids: CASSILNEKLFF. The CDR3 nucleotides are TGTGCCAGTAGTATACTTAATGAAAAACTGTTTTTT.

The V call is TRBV7-2, the J call TRBJ2-1, with TRBD2 identical over 8 bases. The CDR3 loop spans 17 amino acids. Trimming took 6 bases from V and 7 from J; bases not matched to a gene: 17. Per germline, CDR1 SGHTA and CDR2 FQGNSA. CDR3 in DNA: TGTGCCAGCAGGCACGATCGGGGGGGCCTCGGTAGAAATGAGCAGTTCTTC. This gives the protein CASRHDRGGLGRNEQFF.

The chain uses TRBV5-1 and TRBJ2-7; 8 bases fit TRBD2. Unmatched junction bases numbered 5, after V lost 1 base and J lost 2 bases. The germline CDR1 and CDR2 sequences are SGHRS and YFSETQ. This CDR3 is 15 amino acids long. This chain's CDR3 is CASSLISGGTYEQYF. The CDR3 DNA sequence: TGCGCCAGCAGCTTGATAAGCGGGGGCACCTACGAGCAGTACTTC.

The genes are TRBV4-3 and TRBJ2-1; 8 bases are shared with TRBD2. V lost 1 base to trimming and J lost 1 base; unmatched junction nucleotides: 3. Germline assignment: CDR1 LGHNA and CDR2 YSLEER. The CDR3 totals 16 residues. The CDR3 DNA follows: TGCGCCAGCAGCCAAGTAGCGGGGCCGTCCTACAATGAGCAGTTCTTC. It translates to CASSQVAGPSYNEQFF.

The chain employs TRBV19 and TRBJ1-1; no firm D call. Germline CDR1 is LNHDA and CDR2 is SQIVND (reference sequence). There are 12 residues in the CDR3. Trimming removed 3 bases at V and 5 bases at J, with 7 bases between. The CDR3 nucleotides are TGTGCCAGTAGTATGGGAGGTACTGAAGCTTTCTTT. This translates into CASSMGGTEAFF. The complete variable domain, with remaining parts taken from reference TRBV19 and TRBJ1-1, reads DGGITQSPKYLFRKEGQNVTLSCEQNLNHDAMYWYRQDPGQGLRLIYYSQIVNDFQKGDIAEGYSVSREKKESFPLTVTSAQKNPTAFYLCASSMGGTEAFFGQGTRLTVV.

The chain has TRBV13 and TRBJ2-7, with D tentatively TRBD1 (6 bases). The germline V gene has CDR1 PRHDT and CDR2 FYEKMQ (reference sequence). With 5 bases removed from V and 2 bases from J, the gap between germline ends came to 16 bases. The CDR3 has 15 residues. Here the CDR3 reads CASSVTDSHTYEQYF. The DNA of the CDR3 is TGTGCCAGCAGCGTAACGGACAGCCATACCTACGAGCAGTACTTC.

V and J are TRBV19 and TRBJ2-5; D unresolved. The CDR3 length is 15 residues. V was shortened by 0 bases and J by 2 bases, with 10 bases between the two germline ends. Looked up from germline, CDR1 is LNHDA and CDR2 is SQIVND (reference sequence). CDR3 DNA sequence: TGTGCCAGTAGTATAGATTCCCCTAGTCAAGAGACCCAGTACTTC. Residues: CASSIDSPSQETQYF.